Given below is one T cell receptor beta chain in context. The antigen it recognizes is unknown. It has no much larger one-base neighbor in the sample; base qualities were not kept. This sample was included in a study of blood T cell repertoires in COVID-19 (dated by TCRdb to 2018 to 2020). For the study in its entirety: Samples covering the acute and convalescent phases of COVID-19 were provided by collaborators in the United States, Italy and Spain. The material from the prospective study consisted of cDNA or gDNA derived from T cells, B-cell-depleted T cells, or PBMCs. Samples came from the ongoing ImmuneRACE study (first 160 participants) plus 1,254 subjects from 6 global collaborators. HLA class I and class II types, where available, came from metadata supplied by the sample provider rather than from assay-based typing. The repertoires were made available in a free public database intended to serve as a resource for research on the immune response to SARS-CoV-2. A de-identified subject ID, COVID-19 status, age in years and sex were almost always included in the sample metadata. Subjects who had been exposed to COVID-19, were actively infected with it, or had recovered from it provided the deeply sampled blood TCRbeta repertoires that made up the dataset. The paper as a whole reports these results and caveats: Clinical and demographic metadata were provided uncurated, with the amount varying by source and participant.

The CDR3 measures 15 amino acids from cysteine to phenylalanine. The sequence is cut down to CDR3 DNA, 45 bases in frame from base 1. As encoded in the germline V gene (reference sequence), CDR1 is SGHNT while CDR2 is YYREEE. Unmatched junction bases come to 0, with V trimmed by 0 bases and J by 1 base. Participants in the prospective study were aged about 18 to 95 years, lived in 20 to 25 United States geographic areas, and enrolled through a virtual design. To assign participants to cohorts, the prospective study relied on clinical history that participants themselves reported in a screening survey and a study questionnaire. ImmuneRACE Cohort 3 recovered participants were defined by two consecutive negative NP/OP PCR tests, healthcare professional clearance, or symptom resolution. Each participant in the prospective study had whole blood, serum and a nasopharyngeal or oropharyngeal swab collected by mobile phlebotomists. Over a roughly 2-month period, participants in the prospective study had the option of providing additional blood draws and questionnaires. Blood samples from the prospective study were shipped frozen or at room temperature prior to DNA extraction.

TCRbeta CDR3 regions were amplified from genomic DNA using the immunoSEQ Assay, a bias-controlled multiplex PCR. The source study handled its data this way. Within the assay, amplification of reference gene primers was used to estimate how many nucleated cells each sample contained. To quantify the absolute abundance of each unique TCRbeta CDR3 rearrangement, sequence reads were collapsed and filtered. For each sample, productive Simpson clonality was calculated as the square root of Simpson's diversity index across productive rearrangements. TCRdb stores this immuneACCESS table with in-frame sequences only. Part of the clones is absent; in the studies checked, under half of the shortfall reflects unresolved V genes, and no reason is known for the rest. That table gives V, J and clone size, and the DNA gave D and trimming. For this sample there are fewer than 300,000 clones; over 75% appear just once. The ten largest clones represent 1% to 1.3% of the sample.

The sequencing input was PBMCs or T cells enriched from blood (not recorded which). The clonotype comes from a woman younger than 45 who had recovered from COVID-19. In this chain, TRBV5-4 is recombined with TRBJ2-1; TRBD1 lines up with 8 middle nucleotides. This receptor has the CDR3 CASSLGQGSYNEQFF. The nucleotides read TGTGCCAGCAGCTTGGGACAGGGGTCCTACAATGAGCAGTTCTTC. This CDR3, with the reference TRBV5-4 and TRBJ2-1 proteins standing in past its ends, gives the full variable domain ETGVTQSPTHLIKTRGQQVTLRCSSQSGHNTVSWYQQALGQGPQFIFQYYREEENGRGNFPPRFSGLQFPNYSSELNVNALELDDSALYLCASSLGQGSYNEQFFGPGTRLTVL.